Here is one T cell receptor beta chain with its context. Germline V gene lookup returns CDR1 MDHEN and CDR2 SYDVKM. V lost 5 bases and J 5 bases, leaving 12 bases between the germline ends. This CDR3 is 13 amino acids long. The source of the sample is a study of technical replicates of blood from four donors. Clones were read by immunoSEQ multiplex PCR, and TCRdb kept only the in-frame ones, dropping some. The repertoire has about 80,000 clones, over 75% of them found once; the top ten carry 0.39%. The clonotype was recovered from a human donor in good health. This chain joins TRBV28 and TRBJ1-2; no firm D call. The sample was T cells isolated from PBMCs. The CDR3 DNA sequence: TGTGCCAGCAGTCCTTTAACGGGTTATGGCTACACCTTC. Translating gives CASSPLTGYGYTF.